The next 31 T cell receptor beta chains were all read from a single sample in a study of shared clonotypes between healthy human individuals. Some clones are missing from TCRdb's copy, which holds only in-frame ones; the method was immunoSEQ multiplex PCR. The table has over 850,000 clones, approximately 80% seen once. Specimen: memory CD4+ T cells from PBMCs. As for subset: CD45RA-negative fraction. Receptor source: a man aged 18 to 30 in good health. Some clones in this sample may be carry-over from other donors' samples.

The chain has TRBV6-5 and TRBJ2-5; 11 nucleotides agree with TRBD2. The CDR3 consists of 13 residues. Germline assignment: CDR1 MNHEY and CDR2 SVGAGI. V lost 6 bases, J lost 4 bases, and 1 base stayed unmatched. CDR3 region: CASRLAGGETQYF. The CDR3, as DNA: TGTGCCAGCAGGCTAGCGGGAGGAGAGACCCAGTACTTC.

The V call is TRBV5-1, the J call TRBJ2-4; unclear D gene. The CDR3 spans 12 residues. In germline, CDR1 is SGHRS, CDR2 YFSETQ. V was shortened by 4 bases and J by 8 bases, with 10 bases between the two germline ends. CDR3 DNA: TGCGCCAGCAGCGTCAATTTGGACATTCAGTACTTC. Translation: CASSVNLDIQYF.

This rearrangement joins TRBV5-1 to TRBJ2-2; D remains ambiguous. This CDR3 contains 15 residues. V was shortened by 4 bases and J by 5 bases, with 15 bases between the two germline ends. Germline V gene data show CDR1 as SGHRS and CDR2 as YFSETQ. The CDR3 loop reads CASSGSTGQTGELFF. The CDR3 coding sequence is TGCGCCAGCAGCGGTAGCACGGGCCAGACCGGGGAGCTGTTTTTT.

This rearrangement joins TRBV30 to TRBJ2-1; tentatively, D is TRBD1 (6 bases). The CDR3 has 11 amino acids. Germline V gene sequence: CDR1 GTSNPN, CDR2 SVGIG (reference sequence). The V end lost 2 bases, the J end lost 12 bases, and 11 bases lay between the germline ends. The chain's CDR3 is CAWSTTGGQFF. CDR3 bases: TGTGCCTGGAGTACGACAGGAGGGCAGTTCTTC.

This chain links TRBV4-2 with TRBJ1-4, with TRBD1 as a possible D gene (6 bases). The ends were cut back, 1 base at V and 4 bases at J, with 19 bases in the middle. Germline values: CDR1 LGHNA, CDR2 YNFKEQ. This CDR3 region has 18 residues. DNA of the CDR3: TGTGCCAGCAGCCAAGGTCGCCAGAACAGGGCGGATAATGAAAAACTGTTTTTT. It yields the protein CASSQGRQNRADNEKLFF.

The V and J genes are TRBV5-4 and TRBJ2-2; D not resolved. CDR1 is SGHNT, CDR2 YYREEE, per germline (reference sequence). The CDR3 consists of 15 residues. Trimming took 2 bases from V and 0 from J, leaving 8 bases between them. In DNA form, the CDR3 reads TGTGCCAGCAGCTTACGGTCCACGAACACCGGGGAGCTGTTTTTT. This encodes CASSLRSTNTGELFF.

This clone showed up just a few times. The chain recombines TRBV30 with TRBJ2-7; D gene uncertain. In germline, CDR1 is GTSNPN, CDR2 SVGIG (reference sequence). Between the trimmed V and J ends, which lost 3 bases and 3 bases, there was a span of 12 bases. This CDR3 has 13 residues. The CDR3 coding sequence is TGTGCCTGGAGCAGGAACAGAGACTACGAGCAGTACTTC. As protein: CAWSRNRDYEQYF.

This clone was found a few times. V gene TRBV20-1 combines with J gene TRBJ1-4; no definite D call. The V and J ends lost 6 bases and 11 bases respectively, with 10 bases between them. The CDR3 has 10 residues. The germline CDR1 and CDR2 sequences are DFQATT and SNEGSKA (reference sequence). The CDR3 spells CSAPYEKLFF. CDR3 DNA sequence: TGCAGTGCCCCCTACGAGAAACTGTTTTTT.

The genes are TRBV11-3 and TRBJ2-7, with D perhaps being TRBD1 or TRBD2 (5 bases each). CDR1 is SGHNT and CDR2 is YENEEA in the germline V gene. This CDR3 is 14 amino acids long. With 5 bases removed from V and 5 bases from J, the gap between germline ends came to 16 bases. The CDR3 DNA follows: TGTGCCAGCAGCCCATTCCGAGGGGAAAACGAGCAGTACTTC. Amino acid sequence: CASSPFRGENEQYF.

V and J are TRBV9 and TRBJ1-1; no clear D gene. The CDR3 length is 15 residues. CDR1 SGDLS and CDR2 YYNGEE come from the germline V gene. V was cut by 4 bases and J by 4 bases, with 17 bases left in between. CDR3 nucleotides: TGTGCCAGCAGCTTGGGGTCTTCACATGGCACTGAAGCTTTCTTT. Protein: CASSLGSSHGTEAFF. The full variable domain, completed using reference TRBV9 and TRBJ1-1, is DSGVTQTPKHLITATGQRVTLRCSPRSGDLSVYWYQQSLDQGLQFLIQYYNGEERAKGNILERFSAQQFPDLHSELNLSSLELGDSALYFCASSLGSSHGTEAFFGQGTRLTVV.

The rearrangement links TRBV27 to TRBJ2-3; D gene unclear. This CDR3 is built from 15 residues. V dropped 1 base and J dropped 2 bases, with 10 bases sitting between them. Germline CDR1 reads MNHEY; CDR2 reads SMNVEV (reference sequence). For the CDR3, the DNA is TGTGCCAGCAGTTTATGGTCATTGGCCACAGATACGCAGTATTTT. Encoded protein: CASSLWSLATDTQYF.

On this clone: The identical CDR3 is also encoded by other nucleotide sequences in the sample. The chain recombines TRBV2 with TRBJ1-1; unclear D gene. Trimming removed 3 bases at V and 3 bases at J, with 8 bases between. Germline V lookup: CDR1 SNHLY, CDR2 FYNNEI. CDR3 length: 13 residues. CDR3 loop: CASSDERDTEAFF. DNA of the CDR3: TGTGCCAGCAGTGATGAGAGGGACACTGAAGCTTTCTTT.

A word on this clone: A much larger clone differs by one base, so this may be a read error. The rearrangement links TRBV7-9 to TRBJ2-1; D is undetermined. The CDR3 is made up of 12 amino acids. The V end lost 1 base, the J end lost 5 bases, and 3 bases lay between the germline ends. Germline V gives CDR1 SEHNR, CDR2 FQNEAQ (reference sequence). In nucleotides, the CDR3 is TGTGCCAGCAGCTTAGGGGACAATGAGCAGTTCTTC. Translating it yields CASSLGDNEQFF.

The chain is built from TRBV5-1 and TRBJ1-1; D is unresolved. The V gene lost 4 bases and the J gene lost 0 bases, with 13 bases spanning the gap. Germline CDR1 reads SGHRS; CDR2 reads YFSETQ. This CDR3 is 15 amino acids long. The CDR3: CASSVEPRLNTEAFF. In DNA, the CDR3 is TGCGCCAGCAGCGTAGAGCCCCGGTTGAACACTGAAGCTTTCTTT.

The V call is TRBV7-3, the J call TRBJ2-1; tentative D call: TRBD2 (6 bases). In germline, CDR1 is SGHTA, CDR2 FQGTGA. CDR3 length equals 11 residues. V shed 4 bases and J shed 15 bases, with 13 bases lying between them. CDR3 sequence (DNA): TGTGCCAGCAGCTCGGGACTCGCGGCGTTCTTC. Translation: CASSSGLAAFF.

The V call is TRBV7-6, the J call TRBJ2-2; D is unclear. The CDR3 loop spans 14 amino acids. V was clipped by 4 bases and J by 5 bases, with 11 bases between them. The V gene's germline CDR1 is SGHVS and CDR2 FNYEAQ. CDR3 region: CASSSPRSTGELFF. DNA for the CDR3: TGTGCCAGCAGCTCCCCCCGAAGTACCGGGGAGCTGTTTTTT.

In this sample, this clone turned up once. V usage is TRBV28 and J usage is TRBJ2-5; D ambiguous. The germline V gene has CDR1 MDHEN and CDR2 SYDVKM. Trimming cost V 5 bases and J 0 bases, with 13 bases left between them. This CDR3 comprises 15 residues. CDR3 loop: CASSTLGPNQETQYF. The CDR3, as DNA: TGTGCCAGCAGTACGTTAGGGCCGAACCAAGAGACCCAGTACTTC.

For this clone: A far larger clone is just one base off, so this is likely a read error. The same CDR3 can be traced to other DNA sequences in this sample. The chain uses TRBV29-1 and TRBJ1-5; the D gene is possibly TRBD1 (6 bases). Looked up from germline, CDR1 is SQVTM and CDR2 is ANQGSEA. V lost 3 bases, J lost 7 bases, and 13 bases lay in between. The CDR3 is 13 residues long. The CDR3 is CSVEGGVGQPQHF. In nucleotides, the CDR3 is TGCAGCGTTGAGGGGGGCGTCGGCCAGCCCCAGCATTTT.

The CDR3 sequence is CASNPYEGQRNEKLFF. CDR3 coding DNA: TGTGCCAGCAACCCGTACGAGGGACAACGCAATGAAAAACTGTTTTTT. The J gene is TRBJ1-4, the V gene TRBV6-6; possible D gene TRBD1, 6 bases. The CDR3 sequence is 16 residues long. The V gene lost 7 bases and the J gene lost 5 bases, with 20 bases spanning the gap. The germline gives CDR1 MNHNY, CDR2 SVGAGI (reference sequence).

This sequence joins TRBV6-5 and TRBJ2-1; D may match TRBD1 or TRBD2 (6 bases each). V was pared by 8 bases and J by 4 bases, with 9 bases between. This CDR3 has 12 amino acids. CDR1 MNHEY and CDR2 SVGAGI come from the germline V gene. DNA of the CDR3: TGTGCCAGCGGGGGGCCATACAATGAGCAGTTCTTC. This codes for CASGGPYNEQFF.

V usage is TRBV9 and J usage is TRBJ2-2; D is perhaps TRBD2 (5 bases). The V end lost 7 bases, the J end lost 0 bases, and 10 bases lay between the germline ends. The CDR3 runs to 14 residues. Germline CDR1 SGDLS, CDR2 YYNGEE. CDR3 amino acids: CASEREPNTGELFF. DNA for the CDR3: TGTGCCAGCGAGAGGGAGCCGAACACCGGGGAGCTGTTTTTT.

The genes are TRBV4-1 and TRBJ2-1, with D possibly being TRBD1 (5 bases). The CDR3 has 15 amino acids. The V and J ends lost 6 bases and 4 bases respectively, with 16 bases between them. The germline V gene has CDR1 MGHRA and CDR2 YSYEKL. CDR3 protein: CASRQVGKGYNEQFF. CDR3 DNA sequence: TGCGCCAGCAGACAGGTGGGTAAGGGTTACAATGAGCAGTTCTTC.

This clone appeared once. CDR3 nucleotides: TGTGCCAGCAGCTTAAGGGGCACCGGGGAGCTGTTTTTT. Encoded protein: CASSLRGTGELFF. The chain combines TRBV7-9 with TRBJ2-2, with D possibly matching TRBD1 (5 bases). The V gene's germline CDR1 is SEHNR and CDR2 FQNEAQ (reference sequence). The CDR3 runs 13 residues. V lost 2 bases to trimming and J lost 4 bases, with 5 bases between them. Filled out from reference TRBV7-9 and TRBJ2-2, the complete variable domain reads DTGVSQNPRHKITKRGQNVTFRCDPISEHNRLYWYRQTLGQGPEFLTYFQNEAQLEKSRLLSDRFSAERPKGSFSTLEIQRTEQGDSAMYLCASSLRGTGELFFGEGSRLTVL.

Turning to this clone: In the same sample, other DNA sequences code for this CDR3. The CDR3 protein is CASSLRTGVYGYTF. DNA of the CDR3: TGTGCCAGCAGCCTCAGGACAGGTGTTTATGGCTACACCTTC. V usage is TRBV5-6 and J usage is TRBJ1-2; TRBD1 aligns across 7 bases. The CDR3 totals 14 residues. With V trimmed by 4 bases and J by 5 bases, 8 bases remained unmatched. Germline values: CDR1 SGHDT, CDR2 YYEEEE.

This clone has only one observation. This chain links TRBV2 with TRBJ1-2; the D is unclear. CDR1 is SNHLY and CDR2 is FYNNEI in the germline V gene. V was trimmed by 6 bases and J by 8 bases, leaving 10 bases between them. The CDR3 spans 11 residues. The CDR3 sequence is CASRIGYGYTF. The CDR3, as DNA: TGTGCCAGCAGAATCGGGTACGGCTACACCTTC. Full variable domain (remainder filled in from reference TRBV2 and TRBJ1-2): EPEVTQTPSHQVTQMGQEVILRCVPISNHLYFYWYRQILGQKVEFLVSFYNNEISEKSEIFDDQFSVERPDGSNFTLKIRSTKLEDSAMYFCASRIGYGYTFGSGTRLTVV.

This clone appeared a few times. This chain uses TRBV18 with TRBJ1-4; no clear D gene. The V gene lost 4 bases and the J gene lost 8 bases, with 11 bases spanning the gap. CDR1 is KGHSH, CDR2 LQKENI, per germline. CDR3 length: 13 residues. The CDR3 spells CASSLRLLEKLFF. CDR3 coding DNA: TGTGCCAGCTCACTGCGACTATTAGAAAAACTGTTTTTT.

A word on this clone: One end of the junction varies from germline; a read error may be responsible. The chain recombines TRBV27 with TRBJ2-7, with D maybe TRBD2 (5 bases). Germline V gives CDR1 MNHEY, CDR2 SMNVEV (reference sequence). This CDR3 is built from 14 residues. CDR3 amino acids: CAGRGYGSSYEQYF. The CDR3 region has the DNA TGTGCCGGCAGAGGGTACGGCTCGTCCTACGAGCAGTACTTC.

This chain joins TRBV28 and TRBJ2-7, with 7 bases matching TRBD2. The CDR3 contains 15 residues. V shed 4 bases and J 5 bases; nucleotides not matched to a gene: 11. CDR1 is MDHEN, CDR2 SYDVKM, per germline. DNA of the CDR3: TGTGCCAGCAGTTCCCTGGGCGGGAGTCTCCACGAGCAGTACTTC. Protein sequence: CASSSLGGSLHEQYF.

V usage is TRBV4-1 and J usage is TRBJ1-1; 7 positions agree with TRBD1. CDR3 length: 14 amino acids. The germline V gene has CDR1 MGHRA and CDR2 YSYEKL. Unmatched junction bases numbered 6, after V lost 0 bases and J lost 8 bases. CDR3 sequence (DNA): TGCGCCAGCAGCCAAGATTACGCGACAGGGGAAGCTTTCTTT. As protein: CASSQDYATGEAFF.

The chain uses TRBV5-1 and TRBJ2-3, with TRBD1 identical over 8 bases. The V and J ends lost 3 bases and 0 bases, in that order; junction bases with no gene match: 12. The CDR3 covers 18 residues. The germline gives CDR1 SGHRS, CDR2 YFSETQ. CDR3 DNA: TGCGCCAGCAGCTACGGACAGGGAGCGGTAGCTAGCACAGATACGCAGTATTTT. It specifies CASSYGQGAVASTDTQYF.

This rearrangement joins TRBV7-2 to TRBJ2-3; 14 bases map to TRBD2. The trim removed 5 bases at V and 6 bases at J, leaving 7 bases unmatched. The germline gives CDR1 SGHTA, CDR2 FQGNSA. This CDR3 spans 16 amino acids. CDR3 DNA sequence: TGTGCCAGCAGCCCCGGACTAGCGGGAGGTATCGATACGCAGTATTTT. Translation: CASSPGLAGGIDTQYF.